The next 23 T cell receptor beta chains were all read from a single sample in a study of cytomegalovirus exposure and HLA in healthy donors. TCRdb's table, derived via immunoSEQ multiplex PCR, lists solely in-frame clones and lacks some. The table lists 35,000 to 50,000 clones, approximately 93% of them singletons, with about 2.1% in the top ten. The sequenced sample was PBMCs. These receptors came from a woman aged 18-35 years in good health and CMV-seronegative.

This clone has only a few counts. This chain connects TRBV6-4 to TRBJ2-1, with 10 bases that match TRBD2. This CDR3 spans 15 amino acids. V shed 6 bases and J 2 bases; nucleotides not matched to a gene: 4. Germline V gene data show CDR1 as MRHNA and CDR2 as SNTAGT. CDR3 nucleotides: TGTGCCAGCAGCGAGCGGGAGGGCCCCTACAATGAGCAGTTCTTC. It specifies CASSEREGPYNEQFF.

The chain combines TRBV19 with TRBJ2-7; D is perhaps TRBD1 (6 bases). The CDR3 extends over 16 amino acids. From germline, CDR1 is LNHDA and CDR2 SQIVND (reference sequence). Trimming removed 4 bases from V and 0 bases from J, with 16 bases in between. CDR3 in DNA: TGTGCCAGTAGTACCGTCACAGGGAGAGGCTCCTACGAGCAGTACTTC. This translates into CASSTVTGRGSYEQYF.

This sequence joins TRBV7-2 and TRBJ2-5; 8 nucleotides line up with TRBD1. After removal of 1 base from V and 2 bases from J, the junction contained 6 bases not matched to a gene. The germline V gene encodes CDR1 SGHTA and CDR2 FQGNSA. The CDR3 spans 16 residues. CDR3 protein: CASSLVGQGHQETQYF. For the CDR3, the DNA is TGTGCCAGCAGCTTAGTAGGACAGGGACATCAAGAGACCCAGTACTTC.

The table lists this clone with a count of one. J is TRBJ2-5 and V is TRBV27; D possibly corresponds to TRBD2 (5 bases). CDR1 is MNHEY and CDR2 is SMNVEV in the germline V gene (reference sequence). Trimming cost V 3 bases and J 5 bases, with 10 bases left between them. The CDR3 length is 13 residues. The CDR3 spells CASSFDGGETQYF. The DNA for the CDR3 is TGTGCCAGCAGTTTCGACGGCGGGGAGACCCAGTACTTC.

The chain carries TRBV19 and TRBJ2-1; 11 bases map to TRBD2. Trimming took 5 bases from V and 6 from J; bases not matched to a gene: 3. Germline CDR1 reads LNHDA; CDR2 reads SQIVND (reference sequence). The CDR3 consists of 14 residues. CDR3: CASSLTSGVNEQFF. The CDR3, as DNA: TGTGCCAGTAGTTTGACTAGCGGGGTCAATGAGCAGTTCTTC.

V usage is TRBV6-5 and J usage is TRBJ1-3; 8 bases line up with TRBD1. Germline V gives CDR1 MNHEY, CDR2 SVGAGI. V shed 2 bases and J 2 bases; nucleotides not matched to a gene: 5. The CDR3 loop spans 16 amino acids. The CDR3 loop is CASSYQGANPGNTIYF. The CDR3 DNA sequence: TGTGCCAGCAGTTACCAGGGGGCGAACCCTGGAAACACCATATATTTT.

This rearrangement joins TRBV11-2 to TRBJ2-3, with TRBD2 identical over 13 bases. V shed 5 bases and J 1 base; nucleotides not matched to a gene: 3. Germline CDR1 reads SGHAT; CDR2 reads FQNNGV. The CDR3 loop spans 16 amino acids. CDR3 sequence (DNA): TGTGCCAGCAGCACGGGACTAGCGGGACGCACAGATACGCAGTATTTT. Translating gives CASSTGLAGRTDTQYF.

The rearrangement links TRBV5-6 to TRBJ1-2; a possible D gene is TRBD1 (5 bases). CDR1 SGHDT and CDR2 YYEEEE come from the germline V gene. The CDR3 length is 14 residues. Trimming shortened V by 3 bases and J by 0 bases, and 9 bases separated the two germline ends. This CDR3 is CASSWQGANYGYTF. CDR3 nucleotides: TGTGCCAGCAGCTGGCAGGGCGCTAACTATGGCTACACCTTC.

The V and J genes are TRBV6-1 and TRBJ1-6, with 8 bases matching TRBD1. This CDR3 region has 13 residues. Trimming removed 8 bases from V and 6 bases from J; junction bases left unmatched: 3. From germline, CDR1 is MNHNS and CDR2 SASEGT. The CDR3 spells CASRTGINSPLHF. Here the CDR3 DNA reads TGTGCCAGCCGGACAGGGATTAATTCACCCCTCCACTTT.

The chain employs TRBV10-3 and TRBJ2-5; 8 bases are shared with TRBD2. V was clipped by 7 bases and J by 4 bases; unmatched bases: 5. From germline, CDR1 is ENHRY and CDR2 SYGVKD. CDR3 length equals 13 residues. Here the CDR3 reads CAINGGDGETQYF. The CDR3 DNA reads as TGTGCCATCAACGGGGGGGACGGAGAGACCCAGTACTTC.

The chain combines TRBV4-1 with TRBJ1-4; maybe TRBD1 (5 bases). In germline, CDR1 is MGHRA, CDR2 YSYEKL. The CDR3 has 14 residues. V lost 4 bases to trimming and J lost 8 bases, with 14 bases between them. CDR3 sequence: CASSPGNGEEKLFF. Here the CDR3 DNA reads TGCGCCAGCAGCCCAGGGAACGGAGAGGAAAAACTGTTTTTT.

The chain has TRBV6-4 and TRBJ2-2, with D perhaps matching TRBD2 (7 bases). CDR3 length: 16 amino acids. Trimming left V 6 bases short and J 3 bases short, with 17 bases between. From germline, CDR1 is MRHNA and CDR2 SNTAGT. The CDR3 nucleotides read TGTGCCAGCAGCAATCGGGGGGCCGGAGACACCGGGGAGCTGTTTTTT. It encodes CASSNRGAGDTGELFF.

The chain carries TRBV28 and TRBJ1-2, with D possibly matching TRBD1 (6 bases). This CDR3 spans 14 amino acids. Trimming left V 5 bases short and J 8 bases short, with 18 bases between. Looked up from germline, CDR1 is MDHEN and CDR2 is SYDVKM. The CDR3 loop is CASSPHRVDGGYTF. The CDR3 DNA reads TGTGCCAGCAGTCCGCACAGGGTAGACGGAGGCTACACCTTC.

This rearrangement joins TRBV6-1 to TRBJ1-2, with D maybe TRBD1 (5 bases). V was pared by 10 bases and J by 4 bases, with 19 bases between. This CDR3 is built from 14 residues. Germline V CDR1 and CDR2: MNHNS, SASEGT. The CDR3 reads CAKLEQGGLYGYTF. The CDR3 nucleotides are TGTGCCAAACTGGAGCAGGGTGGGCTCTATGGCTACACCTTC.

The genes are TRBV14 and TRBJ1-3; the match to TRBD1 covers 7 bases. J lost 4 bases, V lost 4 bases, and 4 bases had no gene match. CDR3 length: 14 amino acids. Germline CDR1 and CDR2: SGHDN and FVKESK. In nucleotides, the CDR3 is TGTGCCAGCAGCCCACGGACAGGCGGAAACACCATATATTTT. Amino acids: CASSPRTGGNTIYF.

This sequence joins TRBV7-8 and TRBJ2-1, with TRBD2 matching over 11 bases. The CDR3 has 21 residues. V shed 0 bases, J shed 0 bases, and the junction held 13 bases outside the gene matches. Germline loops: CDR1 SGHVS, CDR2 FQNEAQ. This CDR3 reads CASSLAVVLAGGRSSYNEQFF. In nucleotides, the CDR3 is TGTGCCAGCAGCTTAGCGGTCGTTCTAGCGGGGGGCCGTAGCTCCTACAATGAGCAGTTCTTC.

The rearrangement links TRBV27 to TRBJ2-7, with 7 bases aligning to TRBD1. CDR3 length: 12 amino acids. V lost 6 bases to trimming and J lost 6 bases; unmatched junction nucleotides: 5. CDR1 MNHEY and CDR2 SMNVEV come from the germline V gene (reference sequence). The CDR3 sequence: CASSSTGVEQYF. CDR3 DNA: TGTGCCAGCAGCTCAACAGGGGTCGAGCAGTACTTC.

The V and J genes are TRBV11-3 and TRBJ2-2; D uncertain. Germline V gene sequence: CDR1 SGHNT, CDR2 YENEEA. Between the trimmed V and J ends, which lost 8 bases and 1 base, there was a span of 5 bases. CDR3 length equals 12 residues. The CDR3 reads CASSGNTGELFF. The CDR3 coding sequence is TGTGCCAGCTCCGGGAACACCGGGGAGCTGTTTTTT. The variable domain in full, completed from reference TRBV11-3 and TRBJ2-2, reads EAGVVQSPRYKIIEKKQPVAFWCNPISGHNTLYWYLQNLGQGPELLIRYENEEAVDDSQLPKDRFSAERLKGVDSTLKIQPAELGDSAVYLCASSGNTGELFFGEGSRLTVL.

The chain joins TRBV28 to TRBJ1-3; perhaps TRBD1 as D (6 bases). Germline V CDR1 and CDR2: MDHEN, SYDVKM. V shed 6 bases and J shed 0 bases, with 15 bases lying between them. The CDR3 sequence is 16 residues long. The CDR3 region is CASSGEKTGSGNTIYF. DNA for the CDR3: TGTGCCAGCAGCGGCGAGAAGACAGGCTCTGGAAACACCATATATTTT.

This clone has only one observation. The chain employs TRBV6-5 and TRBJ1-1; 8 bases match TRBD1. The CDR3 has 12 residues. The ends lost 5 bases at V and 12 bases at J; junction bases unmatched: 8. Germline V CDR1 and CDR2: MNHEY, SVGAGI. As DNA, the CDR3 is TGTGCCAGCAGTGCTCCAGGGGGCAGGACTTTCTTT. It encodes CASSAPGGRTFF.

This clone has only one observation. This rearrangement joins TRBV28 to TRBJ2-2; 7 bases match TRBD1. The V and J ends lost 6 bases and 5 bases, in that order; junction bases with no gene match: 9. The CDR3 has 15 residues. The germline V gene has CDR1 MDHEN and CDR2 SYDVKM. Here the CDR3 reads CASSLDRVRTGELFF. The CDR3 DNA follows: TGTGCCAGCAGCCTCGACAGGGTTCGAACCGGGGAGCTGTTTTTT.

CDR3 bases: TGCGCCAGCAGCCCAGGGCAGAACACTGAAGCTTTCTTT. Residues: CASSPGQNTEAFF. V gene TRBV5-1 combines with J gene TRBJ1-1; possibly TRBD1 for D (5 bases). The CDR3 sequence is 13 residues long. V lost 4 bases to trimming and J lost 1 base, with 8 bases between them. Germline CDR1 is SGHRS and CDR2 is YFSETQ. The full variable domain, in which reference TRBV5-1 and TRBJ1-1 provide the parts outside the CDR3, is KAGVTQTPRYLIKTRGQQVTLSCSPISGHRSVSWYQQTPGQGLQFLFEYFSETQRNKGNFPGRFSGRQFSNSRSEMNVSTLELGDSALYLCASSPGQNTEAFFGQGTRLTVV.

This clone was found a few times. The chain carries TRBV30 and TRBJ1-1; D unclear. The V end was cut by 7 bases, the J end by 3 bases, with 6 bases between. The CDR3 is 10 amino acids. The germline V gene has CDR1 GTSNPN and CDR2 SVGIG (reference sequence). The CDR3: CAFQYTEAFF. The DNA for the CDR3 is TGTGCCTTCCAATACACTGAAGCTTTCTTT.